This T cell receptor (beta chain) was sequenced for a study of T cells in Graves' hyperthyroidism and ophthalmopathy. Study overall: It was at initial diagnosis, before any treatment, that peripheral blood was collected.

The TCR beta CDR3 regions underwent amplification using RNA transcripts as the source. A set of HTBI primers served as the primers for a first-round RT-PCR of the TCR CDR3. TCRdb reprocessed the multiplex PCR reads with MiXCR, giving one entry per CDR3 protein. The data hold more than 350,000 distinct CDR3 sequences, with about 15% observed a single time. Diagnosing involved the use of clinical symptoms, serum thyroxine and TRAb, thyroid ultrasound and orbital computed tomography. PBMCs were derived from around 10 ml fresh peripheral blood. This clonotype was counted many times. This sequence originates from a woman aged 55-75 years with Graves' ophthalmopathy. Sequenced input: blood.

The CDR3 protein is CASSEKPPSTINEQFF. The CDR3 DNA sequence: TGTGCCAGCAGTGAAAAACCCCCTTCTACAATCAATGAGCAGTTCTTC. The V and J genes are TRBV2 and TRBJ2-1; D is uncertain. Germline CDR1 and CDR2: SNHLY and FYNNEI. The CDR3 sequence is 16 residues long. V lost 2 bases and J 6 bases, leaving 17 bases between the germline ends.